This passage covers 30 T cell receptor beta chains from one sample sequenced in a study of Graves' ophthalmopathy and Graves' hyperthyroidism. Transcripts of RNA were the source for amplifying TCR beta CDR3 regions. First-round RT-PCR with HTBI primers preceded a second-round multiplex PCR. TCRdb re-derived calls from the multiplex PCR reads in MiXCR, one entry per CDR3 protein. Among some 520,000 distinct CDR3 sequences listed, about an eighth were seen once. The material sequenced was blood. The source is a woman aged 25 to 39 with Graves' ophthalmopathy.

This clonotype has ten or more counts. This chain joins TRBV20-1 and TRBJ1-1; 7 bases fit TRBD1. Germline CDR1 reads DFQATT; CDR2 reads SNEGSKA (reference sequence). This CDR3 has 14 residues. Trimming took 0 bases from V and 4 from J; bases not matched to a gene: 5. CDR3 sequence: CSAREGTDITEAFF. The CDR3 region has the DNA TGCAGTGCTAGAGAAGGGACAGATATCACTGAAGCTTTCTTT.

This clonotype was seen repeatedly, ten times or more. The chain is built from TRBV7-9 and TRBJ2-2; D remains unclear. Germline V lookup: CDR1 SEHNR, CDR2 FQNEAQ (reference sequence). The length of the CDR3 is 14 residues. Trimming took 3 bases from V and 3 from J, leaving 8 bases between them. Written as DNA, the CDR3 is TGTGCCAGCAGCTTGTGGACCCACACCGGGGAGCTGTTTTTT. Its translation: CASSLWTHTGELFF.

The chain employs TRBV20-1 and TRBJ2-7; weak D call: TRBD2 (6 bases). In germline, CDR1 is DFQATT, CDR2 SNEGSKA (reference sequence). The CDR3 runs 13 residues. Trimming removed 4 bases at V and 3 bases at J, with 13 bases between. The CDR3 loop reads CSAKFTSYYEQYF. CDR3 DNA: TGCAGTGCTAAATTCACTAGCTACTACGAGCAGTACTTC.

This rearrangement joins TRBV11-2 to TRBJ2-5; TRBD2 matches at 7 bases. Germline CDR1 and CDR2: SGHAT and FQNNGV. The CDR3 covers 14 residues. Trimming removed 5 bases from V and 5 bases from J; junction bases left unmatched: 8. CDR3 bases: TGTGCCAGCAGCCAAGCCTGGGGGGGGGAGACCCAGTACTTC. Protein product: CASSQAWGGETQYF.

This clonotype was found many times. In DNA form, the CDR3 reads TGTGCCAGCAGCTTGCAGGGGGATGGCTACACCTTC. This sequence encodes CASSLQGDGYTF. This chain uses TRBV6-1 with TRBJ1-2; the match to TRBD1 covers 7 bases. Trimming cost V 6 bases and J 6 bases; bases outside gene matches: 4. The CDR3 totals 12 residues. The V gene's germline CDR1 is MNHNS and CDR2 SASEGT.

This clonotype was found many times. CDR3 sequence: CASSPPAARGTEAFF. CDR3 in DNA: TGTGCCAGCAGCCCGCCAGCAGCAAGGGGCACTGAAGCTTTCTTT. The chain is built from TRBV7-8 and TRBJ1-1; possibly TRBD1 for D (5 bases). Germline CDR1 reads SGHVS; CDR2 reads FQNEAQ. The V gene lost 5 bases and the J gene lost 4 bases, with 17 bases spanning the gap. The CDR3 loop spans 15 amino acids.

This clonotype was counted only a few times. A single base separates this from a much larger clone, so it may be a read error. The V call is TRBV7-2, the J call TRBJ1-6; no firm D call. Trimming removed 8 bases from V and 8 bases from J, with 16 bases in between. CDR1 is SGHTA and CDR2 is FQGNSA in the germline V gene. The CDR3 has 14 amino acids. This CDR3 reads CASGSRTPHSPLHF. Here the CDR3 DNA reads TGTGCCAGCGGCTCCAGGACCCCGCATTCACCCCTCCACTTT.

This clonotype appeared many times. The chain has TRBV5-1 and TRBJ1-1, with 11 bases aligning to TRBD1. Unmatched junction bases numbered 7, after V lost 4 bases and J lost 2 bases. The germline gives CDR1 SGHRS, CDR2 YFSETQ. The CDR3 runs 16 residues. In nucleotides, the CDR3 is TGCGCCAGCAGCCAAGGGACAGGGGGAGGAAACACTGAAGCTTTCTTT. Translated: CASSQGTGGGNTEAFF.

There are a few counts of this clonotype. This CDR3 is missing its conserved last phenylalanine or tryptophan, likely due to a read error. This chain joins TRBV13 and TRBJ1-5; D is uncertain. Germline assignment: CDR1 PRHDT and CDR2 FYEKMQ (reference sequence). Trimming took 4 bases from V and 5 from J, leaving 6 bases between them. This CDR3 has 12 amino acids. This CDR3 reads CASSSGDQPQHL. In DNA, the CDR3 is TGTGCCAGCAGCTCCGGGGATCAGCCCCAGCATTTG.

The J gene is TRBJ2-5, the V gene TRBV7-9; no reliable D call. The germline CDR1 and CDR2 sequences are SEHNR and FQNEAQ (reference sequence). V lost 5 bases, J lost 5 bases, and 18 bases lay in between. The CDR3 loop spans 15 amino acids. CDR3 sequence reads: CASSGPGSLEETQYF. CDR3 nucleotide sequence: TGTGCCAGCAGCGGACCCGGGTCTCTGGAGGAGACCCAGTACTTC. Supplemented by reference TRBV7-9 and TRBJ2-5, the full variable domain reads DTGVSQNPRHKITKRGQNVTFRCDPISEHNRLYWYRQTLGQGPEFLTYFQNEAQLEKSRLLSDRFSAERPKGSFSTLEIQRTEQGDSAMYLCASSGPGSLEETQYFGPGTRLLVL.

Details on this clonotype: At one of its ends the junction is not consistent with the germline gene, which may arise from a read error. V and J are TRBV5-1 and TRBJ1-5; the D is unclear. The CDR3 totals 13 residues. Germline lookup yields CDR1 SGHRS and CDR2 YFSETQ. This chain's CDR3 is CASSLGRDHPQHF. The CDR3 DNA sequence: TGCGCCAGCAGCTTGGGACGGGATCATCCCCAGCATTTT.

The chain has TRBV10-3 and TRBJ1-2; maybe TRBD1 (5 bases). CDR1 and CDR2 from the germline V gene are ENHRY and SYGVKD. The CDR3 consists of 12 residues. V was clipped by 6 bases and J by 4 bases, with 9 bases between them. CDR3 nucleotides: TGTGCCATCAGGAGGGGTGGCTATGGCTACACCTTC. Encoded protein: CAIRRGGYGYTF.

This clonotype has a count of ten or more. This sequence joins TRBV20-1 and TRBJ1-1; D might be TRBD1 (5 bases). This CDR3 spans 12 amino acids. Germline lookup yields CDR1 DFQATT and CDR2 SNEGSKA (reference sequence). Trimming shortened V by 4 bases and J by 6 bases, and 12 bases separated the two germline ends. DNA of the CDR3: TGCAGTGCTATTCAAAGGGGCCCTGAAGCTTTCTTT. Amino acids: CSAIQRGPEAFF.

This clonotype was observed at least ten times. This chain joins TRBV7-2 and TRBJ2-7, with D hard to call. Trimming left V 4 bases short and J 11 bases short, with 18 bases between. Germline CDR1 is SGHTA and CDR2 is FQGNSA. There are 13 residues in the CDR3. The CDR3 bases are TGTGCCAGCAGCTCTACCCCGAATACCGCGGAGTACTTC. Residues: CASSSTPNTAEYF.

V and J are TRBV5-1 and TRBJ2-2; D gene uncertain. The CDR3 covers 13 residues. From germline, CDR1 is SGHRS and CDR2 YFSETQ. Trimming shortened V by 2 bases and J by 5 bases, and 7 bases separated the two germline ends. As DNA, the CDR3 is TGCGCCAGCAGCTTAAGTTGGACCGGGGAGCTGTTTTTT. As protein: CASSLSWTGELFF.

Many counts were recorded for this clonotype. CDR3 bases: TGTGCCAGCAGCGCAGACAGGGAAGTTGGCTACACCTTC. Encoded protein: CASSADREVGYTF. The chain joins TRBV9 to TRBJ1-2; 7 bases align to TRBD1. This CDR3 contains 13 residues. The germline gives CDR1 SGDLS, CDR2 YYNGEE. V lost 3 bases and J lost 7; bases outside the gene matches: 6.

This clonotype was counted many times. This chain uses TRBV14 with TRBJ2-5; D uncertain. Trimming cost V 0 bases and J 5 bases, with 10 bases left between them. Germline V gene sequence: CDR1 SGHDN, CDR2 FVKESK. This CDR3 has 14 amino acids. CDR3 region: CASSQEAAVETQYF. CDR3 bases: TGTGCCAGCAGCCAAGAGGCAGCTGTGGAGACCCAGTACTTC.

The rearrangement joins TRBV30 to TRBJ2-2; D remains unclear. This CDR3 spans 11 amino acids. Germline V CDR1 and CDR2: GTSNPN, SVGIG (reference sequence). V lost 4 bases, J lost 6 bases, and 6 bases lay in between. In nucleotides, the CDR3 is TGTGCCTGGATCTGGGCCGGGGAGCTGTTTTTT. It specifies CAWIWAGELFF.

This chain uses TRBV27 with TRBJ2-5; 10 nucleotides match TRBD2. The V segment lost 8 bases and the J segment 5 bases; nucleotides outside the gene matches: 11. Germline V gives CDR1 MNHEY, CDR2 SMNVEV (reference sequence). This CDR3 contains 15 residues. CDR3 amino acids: CASSWLAGEEETQYF. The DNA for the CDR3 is TGTGCCAGCTCGTGGCTAGCGGGAGAGGAGGAGACCCAGTACTTC.

The CDR3 loop reads CASSIGTSGVRTGELFF. The CDR3 nucleotides are TGTGCCAGTAGTATAGGAACCAGCGGGGTCCGCACCGGGGAGCTGTTTTTT. The gene calls are TRBV19 and TRBJ2-2; 7 nucleotides match TRBD2. Germline V CDR1 and CDR2: LNHDA, SQIVND (reference sequence). J lost 4 bases, V lost 1 base, and 9 bases had no gene match. This CDR3 spans 17 amino acids.

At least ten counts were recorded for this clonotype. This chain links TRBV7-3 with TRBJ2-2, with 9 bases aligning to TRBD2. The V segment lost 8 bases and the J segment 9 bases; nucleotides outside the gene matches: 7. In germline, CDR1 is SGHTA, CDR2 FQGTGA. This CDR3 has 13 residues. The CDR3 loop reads CASSSGVPRELFF. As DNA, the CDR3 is TGTGCCAGCTCTAGCGGGGTCCCCAGGGAGCTGTTTTTT. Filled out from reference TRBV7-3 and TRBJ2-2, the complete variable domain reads GAGVSQTPSNKVTEKGKYVELRCDPISGHTALYWYRQSLGQGPEFLIYFQGTGAADDSGLPNDRFFAVRPEGSVSTLKIQRTERGDSAVYLCASSSGVPRELFFGEGSRLTVL.

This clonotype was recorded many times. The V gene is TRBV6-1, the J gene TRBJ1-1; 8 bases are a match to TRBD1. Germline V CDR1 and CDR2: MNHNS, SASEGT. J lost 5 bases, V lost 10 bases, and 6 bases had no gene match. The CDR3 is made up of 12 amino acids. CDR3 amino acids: CATGRGLTEAFF. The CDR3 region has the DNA TGTGCCACAGGCAGGGGGCTGACTGAAGCTTTCTTT.

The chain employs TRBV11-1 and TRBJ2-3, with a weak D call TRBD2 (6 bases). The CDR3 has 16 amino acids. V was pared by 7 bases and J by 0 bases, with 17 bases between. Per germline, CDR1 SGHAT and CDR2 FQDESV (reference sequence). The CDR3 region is CASILTGTLSTDTQYF. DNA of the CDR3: TGTGCCAGCATCCTGACCGGGACTTTAAGCACAGATACGCAGTATTTT.

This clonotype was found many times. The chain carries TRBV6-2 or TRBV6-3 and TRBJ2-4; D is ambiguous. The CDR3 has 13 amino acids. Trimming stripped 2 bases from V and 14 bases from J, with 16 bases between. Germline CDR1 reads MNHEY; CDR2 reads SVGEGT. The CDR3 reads CASSYTKDGFKYF. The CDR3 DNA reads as TGTGCCAGCAGTTACACAAAGGACGGCTTTAAGTACTTC.

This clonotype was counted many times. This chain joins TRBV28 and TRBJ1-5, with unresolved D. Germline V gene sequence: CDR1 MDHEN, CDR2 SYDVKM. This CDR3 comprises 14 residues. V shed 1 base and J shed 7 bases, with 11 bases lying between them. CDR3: CASSLFGIRQPQHF. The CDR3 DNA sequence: TGTGCCAGCAGTTTATTCGGAATCAGGCAGCCCCAGCATTTT.

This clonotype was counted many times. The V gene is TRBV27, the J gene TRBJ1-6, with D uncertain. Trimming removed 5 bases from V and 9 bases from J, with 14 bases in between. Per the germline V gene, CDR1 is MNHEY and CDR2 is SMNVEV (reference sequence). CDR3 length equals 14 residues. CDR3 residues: CASSQVGPSSPLHF. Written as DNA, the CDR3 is TGTGCCAGCAGTCAGGTGGGCCCCTCTTCACCCCTCCACTTT.

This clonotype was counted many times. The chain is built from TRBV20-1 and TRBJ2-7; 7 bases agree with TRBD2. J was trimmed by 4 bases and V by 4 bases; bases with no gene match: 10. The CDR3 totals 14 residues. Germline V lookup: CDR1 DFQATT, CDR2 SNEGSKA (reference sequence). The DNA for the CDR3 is TGCAGTGCTATAGCCGGGACTACACCTTACGAGCAGTACTTC. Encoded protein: CSAIAGTTPYEQYF.

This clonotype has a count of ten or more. CDR3 loop: CAWSWGDTEAFF. The CDR3 DNA reads TGTGCCTGGAGCTGGGGAGACACTGAAGCTTTCTTT. The chain employs TRBV30 and TRBJ1-1; no firm D call. CDR1 is GTSNPN, CDR2 SVGIG, per germline (reference sequence). V gave up 3 bases and J gave up 3 bases, with 8 bases separating them. CDR3 length: 12 residues.

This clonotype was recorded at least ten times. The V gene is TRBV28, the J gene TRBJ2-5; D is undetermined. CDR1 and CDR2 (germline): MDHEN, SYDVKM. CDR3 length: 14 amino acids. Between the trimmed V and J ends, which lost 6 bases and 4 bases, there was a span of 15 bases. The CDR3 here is CASRGRWGLETQYF. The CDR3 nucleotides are TGTGCCAGCAGGGGTAGGTGGGGATTAGAGACCCAGTACTTC.

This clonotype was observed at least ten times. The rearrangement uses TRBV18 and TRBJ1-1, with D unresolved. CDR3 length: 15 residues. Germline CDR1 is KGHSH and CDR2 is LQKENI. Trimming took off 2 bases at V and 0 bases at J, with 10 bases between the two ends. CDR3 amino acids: CASSPIKDLNTEAFF. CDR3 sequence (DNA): TGTGCCAGCTCACCAATCAAAGACCTGAACACTGAAGCTTTCTTT.